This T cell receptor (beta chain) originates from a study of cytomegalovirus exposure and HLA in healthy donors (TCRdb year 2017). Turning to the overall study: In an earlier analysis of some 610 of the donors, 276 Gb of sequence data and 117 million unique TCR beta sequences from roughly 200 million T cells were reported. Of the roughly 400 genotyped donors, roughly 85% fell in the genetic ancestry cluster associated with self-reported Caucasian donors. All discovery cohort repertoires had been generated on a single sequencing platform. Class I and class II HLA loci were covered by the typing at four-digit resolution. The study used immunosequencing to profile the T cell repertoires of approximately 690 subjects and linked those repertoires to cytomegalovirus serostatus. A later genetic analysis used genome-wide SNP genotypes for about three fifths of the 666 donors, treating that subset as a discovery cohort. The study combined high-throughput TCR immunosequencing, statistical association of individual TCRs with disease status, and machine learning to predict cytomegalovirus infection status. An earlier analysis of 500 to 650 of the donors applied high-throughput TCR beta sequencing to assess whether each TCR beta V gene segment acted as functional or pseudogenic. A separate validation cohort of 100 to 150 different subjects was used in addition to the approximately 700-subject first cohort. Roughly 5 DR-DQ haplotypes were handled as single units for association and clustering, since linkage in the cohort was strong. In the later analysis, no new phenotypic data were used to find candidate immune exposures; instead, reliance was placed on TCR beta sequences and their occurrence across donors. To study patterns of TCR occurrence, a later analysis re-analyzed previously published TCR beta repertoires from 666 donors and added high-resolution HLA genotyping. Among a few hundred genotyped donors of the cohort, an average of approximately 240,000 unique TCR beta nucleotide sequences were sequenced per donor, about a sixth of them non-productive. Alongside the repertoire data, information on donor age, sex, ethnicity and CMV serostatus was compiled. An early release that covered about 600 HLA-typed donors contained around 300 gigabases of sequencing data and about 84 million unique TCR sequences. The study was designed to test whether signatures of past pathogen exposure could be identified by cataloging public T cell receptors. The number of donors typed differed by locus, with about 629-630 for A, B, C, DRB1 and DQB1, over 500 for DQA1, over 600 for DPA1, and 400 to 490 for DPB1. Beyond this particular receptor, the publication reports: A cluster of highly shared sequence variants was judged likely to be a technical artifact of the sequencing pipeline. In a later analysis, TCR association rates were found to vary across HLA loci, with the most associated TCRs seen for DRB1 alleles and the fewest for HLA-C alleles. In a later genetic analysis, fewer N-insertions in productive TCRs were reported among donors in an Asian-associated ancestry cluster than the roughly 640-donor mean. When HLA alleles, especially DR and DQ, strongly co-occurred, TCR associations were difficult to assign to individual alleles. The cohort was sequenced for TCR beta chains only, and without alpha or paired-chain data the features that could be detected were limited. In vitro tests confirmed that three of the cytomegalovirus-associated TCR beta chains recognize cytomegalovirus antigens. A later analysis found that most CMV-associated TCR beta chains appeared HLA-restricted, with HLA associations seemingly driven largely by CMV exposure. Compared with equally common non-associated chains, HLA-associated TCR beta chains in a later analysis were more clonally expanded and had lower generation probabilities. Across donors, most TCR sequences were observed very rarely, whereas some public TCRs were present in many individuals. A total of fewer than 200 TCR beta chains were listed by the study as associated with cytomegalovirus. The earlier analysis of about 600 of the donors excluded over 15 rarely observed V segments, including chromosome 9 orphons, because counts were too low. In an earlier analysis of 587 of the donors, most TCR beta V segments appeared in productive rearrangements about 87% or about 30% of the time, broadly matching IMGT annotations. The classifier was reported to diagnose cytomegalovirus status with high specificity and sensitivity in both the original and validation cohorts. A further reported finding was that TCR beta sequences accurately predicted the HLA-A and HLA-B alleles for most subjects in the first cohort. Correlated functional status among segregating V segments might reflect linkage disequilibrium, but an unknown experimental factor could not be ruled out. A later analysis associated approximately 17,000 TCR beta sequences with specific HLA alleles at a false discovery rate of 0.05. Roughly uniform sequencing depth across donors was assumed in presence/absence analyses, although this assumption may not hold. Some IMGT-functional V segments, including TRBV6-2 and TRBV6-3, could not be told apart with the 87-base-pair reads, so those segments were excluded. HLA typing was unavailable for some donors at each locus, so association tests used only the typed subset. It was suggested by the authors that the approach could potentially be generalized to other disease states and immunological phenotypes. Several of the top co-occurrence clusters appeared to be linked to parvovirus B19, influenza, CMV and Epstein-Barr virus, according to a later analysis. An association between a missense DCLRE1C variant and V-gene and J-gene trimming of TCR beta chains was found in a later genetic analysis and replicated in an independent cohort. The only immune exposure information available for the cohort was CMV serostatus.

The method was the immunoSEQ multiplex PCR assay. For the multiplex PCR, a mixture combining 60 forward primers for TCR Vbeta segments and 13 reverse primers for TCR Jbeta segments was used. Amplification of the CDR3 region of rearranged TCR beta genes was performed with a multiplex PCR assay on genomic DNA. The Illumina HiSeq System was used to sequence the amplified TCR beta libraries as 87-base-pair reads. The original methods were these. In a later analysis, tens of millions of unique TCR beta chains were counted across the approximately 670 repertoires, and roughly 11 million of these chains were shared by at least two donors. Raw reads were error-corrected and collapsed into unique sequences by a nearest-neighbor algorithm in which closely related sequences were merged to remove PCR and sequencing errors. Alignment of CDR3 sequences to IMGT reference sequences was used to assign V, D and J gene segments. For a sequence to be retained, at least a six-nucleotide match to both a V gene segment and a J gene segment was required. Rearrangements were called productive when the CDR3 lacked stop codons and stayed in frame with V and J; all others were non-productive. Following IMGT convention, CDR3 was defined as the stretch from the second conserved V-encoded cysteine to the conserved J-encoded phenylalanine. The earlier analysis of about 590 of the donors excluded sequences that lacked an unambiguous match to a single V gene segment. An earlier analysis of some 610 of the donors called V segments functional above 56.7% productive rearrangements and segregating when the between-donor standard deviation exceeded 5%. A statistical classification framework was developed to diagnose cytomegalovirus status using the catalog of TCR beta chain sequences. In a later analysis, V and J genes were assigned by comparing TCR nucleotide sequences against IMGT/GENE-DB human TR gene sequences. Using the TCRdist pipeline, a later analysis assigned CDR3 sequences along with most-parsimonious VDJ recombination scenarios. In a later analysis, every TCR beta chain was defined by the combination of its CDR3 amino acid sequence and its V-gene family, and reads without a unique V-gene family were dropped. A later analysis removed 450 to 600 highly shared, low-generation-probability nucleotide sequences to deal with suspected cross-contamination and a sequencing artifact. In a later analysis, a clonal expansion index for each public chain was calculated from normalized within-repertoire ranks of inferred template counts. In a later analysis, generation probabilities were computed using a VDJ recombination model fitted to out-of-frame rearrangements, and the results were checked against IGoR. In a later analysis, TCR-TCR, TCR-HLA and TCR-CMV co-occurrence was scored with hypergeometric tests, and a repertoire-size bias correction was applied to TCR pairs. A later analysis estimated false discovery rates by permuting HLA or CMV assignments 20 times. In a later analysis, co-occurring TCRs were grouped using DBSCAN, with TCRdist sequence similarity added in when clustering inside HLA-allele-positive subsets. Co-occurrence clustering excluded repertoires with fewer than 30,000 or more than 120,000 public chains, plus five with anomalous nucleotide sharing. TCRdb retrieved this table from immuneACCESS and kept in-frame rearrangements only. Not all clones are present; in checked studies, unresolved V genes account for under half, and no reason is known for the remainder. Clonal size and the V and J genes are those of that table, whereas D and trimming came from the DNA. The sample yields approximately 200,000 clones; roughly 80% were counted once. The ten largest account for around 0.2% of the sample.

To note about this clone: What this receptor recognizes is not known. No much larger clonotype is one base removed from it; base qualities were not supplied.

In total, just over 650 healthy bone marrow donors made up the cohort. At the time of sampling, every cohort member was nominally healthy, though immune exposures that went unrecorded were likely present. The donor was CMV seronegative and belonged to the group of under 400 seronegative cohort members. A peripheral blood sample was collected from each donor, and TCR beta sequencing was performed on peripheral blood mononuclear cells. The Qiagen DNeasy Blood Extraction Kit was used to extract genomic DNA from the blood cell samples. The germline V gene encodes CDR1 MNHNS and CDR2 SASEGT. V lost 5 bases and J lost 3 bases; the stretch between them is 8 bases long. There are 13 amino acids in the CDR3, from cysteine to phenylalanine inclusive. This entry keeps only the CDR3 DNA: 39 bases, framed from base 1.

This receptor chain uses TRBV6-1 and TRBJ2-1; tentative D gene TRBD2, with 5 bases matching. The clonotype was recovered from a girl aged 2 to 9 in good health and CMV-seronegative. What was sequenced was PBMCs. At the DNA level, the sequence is TGTGCCAGCAGTAGAGACTACTACAATGAGCAGTTCTTC. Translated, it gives CASSRDYYNEQFF.